The 26 T cell receptor beta chains below all came from one sample that was sequenced in a study of tumor-infiltrating lymphocytes in localized non-small cell lung cancer. Repertoires were generated with immunoSEQ multiplex PCR, while TCRdb's copy carries only in-frame clones and drops some. In the table there are about 12,000 clones, 70% to 90% of which are singletons. The source material was lung tumor tissue. The receptors originated from a human donor with non-small cell lung cancer.

This chain joins TRBV10-3 and TRBJ2-1; 10 nucleotides line up with TRBD2. With V trimmed by 2 bases and J by 8 bases, 6 bases remained unmatched. This CDR3 has 15 residues. Per the germline V gene, CDR1 is ENHRY and CDR2 is SYGVKD. The CDR3 nucleotides are TGTGCCATCAGTGAGGAGGTAGCGGGAGGTCATGAGCAGTTCTTC. Translated: CAISEEVAGGHEQFF.

This rearrangement joins TRBV14 to TRBJ2-7; D is unresolved. Trimming stripped 4 bases from V and 3 bases from J, with 13 bases between. The CDR3 totals 14 residues. CDR1 is SGHDN and CDR2 is FVKESK in the germline V gene. In DNA form, the CDR3 reads TGTGCCAGCAGCCTACCCGGGCTCGGCTACGAGCAGTACTTC. Protein product: CASSLPGLGYEQYF. Drawing the rest from reference TRBV14 and TRBJ2-7, the complete variable domain is EAGVTQFPSHSVIEKGQTVTLRCDPISGHDNLYWYRRVMGKEIKFLLHFVKESKQDESGMPNNRFLAERTGGTYSTLKVQPAELEDSGVYFCASSLPGLGYEQYFGPGTRLTVT.

This clone is a singleton in its sample. V gene TRBV9 combines with J gene TRBJ2-5, with TRBD1 identical over 9 bases. The CDR3 is made up of 15 amino acids. Germline V CDR1 and CDR2: SGDLS, YYNGEE. J gave up 1 base and V 2 bases, and 3 bases lay outside the gene matches. In DNA, the CDR3 is TGTGCCAGCAGCGTGGACAGGGGCCTCCAAGAGACCCAGTACTTC. The encoded protein is CASSVDRGLQETQYF.

The gene calls are TRBV6-6 and TRBJ1-1, with D perhaps TRBD1 (6 bases). Trimming removed 5 bases at V and 4 bases at J, with 11 bases between. This CDR3 has 13 amino acids. The V gene's germline CDR1 is MNHNY and CDR2 SVGAGI (reference sequence). The CDR3 reads CASSLQGGTEAFF. The CDR3 DNA reads as TGTGCCAGCAGTCTACAGGGTGGCACTGAAGCTTTCTTT.

This sequence joins TRBV19 and TRBJ2-5; TRBD2 matches at 9 bases. With V trimmed by 10 bases and J by 4 bases, 13 bases remained unmatched. CDR1 and CDR2 (germline): LNHDA, SQIVND (reference sequence). The CDR3 is 15 residues long. CDR3 nucleotide sequence: TGTGCCACCAATCAGGGTAGCGGGAGAGGAGAGACCCAGTACTTC. Residues: CATNQGSGRGETQYF.

Only one count was recorded for this clone. CDR3 residues: CASGLSLRDSRDTEAFF. The CDR3 region has the DNA TGTGCTAGTGGTTTGTCCCTCCGGGACTCAAGGGACACTGAAGCTTTCTTT. The V call is TRBV12-5, the J call TRBJ1-1; possible D gene TRBD1, 5 bases. Germline V gives CDR1 LGHNT, CDR2 FRNRAP. Trimming took 2 bases from V and 3 from J, leaving 19 bases between them. The CDR3 length is 17 residues.

The gene calls are TRBV2 and TRBJ2-7; D is perhaps TRBD2 (6 bases). Germline assignment: CDR1 SNHLY and CDR2 FYNNEI. V shed 7 bases and J shed 7 bases, with 23 bases lying between them. The CDR3 has 15 amino acids. The CDR3 region is CASTQEGLVTEEQYF. CDR3 DNA: TGTGCCAGCACTCAGGAGGGATTGGTCACGGAAGAGCAGTACTTC.

V is TRBV15 and J is TRBJ1-1; D is perhaps TRBD1 (6 bases). Germline CDR1 LNHNV, CDR2 YYDKDF (reference sequence). This CDR3 is 16 amino acids long. Trimming left V 0 bases short and J 3 bases short, with 14 bases between. The CDR3 here is CATSRDRRQVDTEAFF. Written as DNA, the CDR3 is TGTGCCACCAGCAGAGATCGTCGACAGGTTGACACTGAAGCTTTCTTT.

The rearrangement joins TRBV9 to TRBJ2-6; D ambiguous. Germline V gene data show CDR1 as SGDLS and CDR2 as YYNGEE. The CDR3 covers 17 residues. Trimming left V 0 bases short and J 3 bases short, with 13 bases between. The CDR3 region is CASSVAMVGYGANVLTF. For the CDR3, the DNA is TGTGCCAGCAGCGTAGCCATGGTAGGCTATGGGGCCAACGTCCTGACTTTC.

This chain joins TRBV9 and TRBJ2-1; maybe TRBD2 (6 bases). Trimming took off 4 bases at V and 0 bases at J, with 14 bases between the two ends. Germline V lookup: CDR1 SGDLS, CDR2 YYNGEE. CDR3 length: 16 amino acids. The CDR3 sequence is CASSPFFGSSYNEQFF. CDR3 DNA sequence: TGTGCCAGCAGCCCCTTTTTCGGGAGCTCCTACAATGAGCAGTTCTTC.

The rearrangement uses TRBV6-1 and TRBJ1-2; no definite D call. Looked up from germline, CDR1 is MNHNS and CDR2 is SASEGT. This CDR3 is built from 12 residues. Trimming left V 2 bases short and J 5 bases short, with 6 bases between. Here the CDR3 reads CASSELGYGYTF. The CDR3 region has the DNA TGTGCCAGCAGTGAATTAGGGTATGGCTACACCTTC.

This clone was counted a few times. The V call is TRBV7-9, the J call TRBJ1-2; TRBD1 is a possible D gene (5 bases). The CDR3 totals 14 residues. Germline CDR1 and CDR2: SEHNR and FQNEAQ (reference sequence). V was cut by 0 bases and J by 3 bases, with 8 bases left in between. This CDR3 is CASSLAGTDYGYTF. CDR3 DNA: TGTGCCAGCAGCTTAGCCGGGACGGACTATGGCTACACCTTC.

This chain uses TRBV5-1 with TRBJ1-1, with D unclear. Between the trimmed V and J ends, which lost 0 bases and 1 base, there was a span of 19 bases. Per the germline V gene, CDR1 is SGHRS and CDR2 is YFSETQ. CDR3 size: 18 residues. CDR3 loop: CASSLGAQTFLGNTEAFF. The CDR3 DNA sequence: TGCGCCAGCAGCTTGGGTGCCCAAACGTTCTTAGGGAACACTGAAGCTTTCTTT.

The chain couples TRBV7-9 to TRBJ1-1; D perhaps matches TRBD1 (5 bases). This CDR3 contains 11 residues. Germline values: CDR1 SEHNR, CDR2 FQNEAQ (reference sequence). The V and J ends lost 11 bases and 4 bases respectively, with 11 bases between them. CDR3 in amino acids: CAVRDGTEAFF. In DNA, the CDR3 is TGTGCCGTCAGGGATGGCACTGAAGCTTTCTTT.

This clone has more than one count but fewer than ten. The V call is TRBV5-1, the J call TRBJ2-3; unclear D gene. The CDR3 is 14 amino acids. Deletions cut 0 bases from V and 7 bases from J, with 12 bases between. Germline-derived CDR1 and CDR2 are SGHRS and YFSETQ. The CDR3 loop reads CASSLEPRAYTQYF. The CDR3 region has the DNA TGCGCCAGCAGCTTGGAACCCCGGGCGTATACGCAGTATTTT.

The chain carries TRBV7-9 and TRBJ1-6; TRBD1 might be the D (6 bases). V lost 5 bases and J lost 5, with 10 bases in between. The CDR3 extends over 14 amino acids. Germline values: CDR1 SEHNR, CDR2 FQNEAQ (reference sequence). The CDR3 nucleotides are TGTGCCAGCAGCGAACGGGACAATAATTCACCCCTCCACTTT. This translates into CASSERDNNSPLHF.

This clone appeared a few times. The V gene is TRBV11-3, the J gene TRBJ2-5, with 7 bases identical to TRBD2. Looked up from germline, CDR1 is SGHNT and CDR2 is YENEEA. With V trimmed by 5 bases and J by 4 bases, 7 bases remained unmatched. This CDR3 spans 14 amino acids. The CDR3 loop reads CASSRGAGAETQYF. CDR3 nucleotide sequence: TGTGCCAGCAGCCGCGGGGCGGGAGCAGAGACCCAGTACTTC.

J is TRBJ2-1 and V is TRBV7-9; TRBD2 aligns across 9 bases. With V trimmed by 3 bases and J by 7 bases, 10 bases remained unmatched. CDR3 length equals 16 residues. Per the germline V gene, CDR1 is SEHNR and CDR2 is FQNEAQ (reference sequence). Here the CDR3 DNA reads TGTGCCAGCAGCTTTGCTGGCGGGAGGGCCAGGAATGAGCAGTTCTTC. Protein sequence: CASSFAGGRARNEQFF.

The chain links TRBV5-5 to TRBJ1-1, with 7 bases aligning to TRBD1. Germline loops: CDR1 SGHKS, CDR2 YYEKEE (reference sequence). After removal of 5 bases from V and 3 bases from J, the junction contained 16 bases not matched to a gene. The CDR3 runs to 17 residues. The CDR3 bases are TGTGCCAGCAGGGGAGGGATCGGGAACACAGGGGACACTGAAGCTTTCTTT. Translating it yields CASRGGIGNTGDTEAFF.

The chain carries TRBV11-2 and TRBJ2-5; weak D call: TRBD2 (5 bases). The CDR3 is made up of 13 amino acids. From germline, CDR1 is SGHAT and CDR2 FQNNGV. Between the trimmed V and J ends, which lost 4 bases and 3 bases, there was a span of 9 bases. The DNA for the CDR3 is TGTGCCAGCAGCTCAGGACTGGAAGAGACCCAGTACTTC. This encodes CASSSGLEETQYF.

Only one count was recorded for this clone. The rearrangement joins TRBV2 to TRBJ2-7, with 8 bases aligning to TRBD1. CDR3 length equals 13 residues. With 3 bases clipped from V and 3 bases from J, the junction kept 1 base outside the gene matches. The germline CDR1 and CDR2 sequences are SNHLY and FYNNEI. This CDR3 is CASSEDRDYEQYF. The CDR3 DNA reads as TGTGCCAGCAGTGAGGACAGGGACTACGAGCAGTACTTC.

This chain links TRBV2 with TRBJ2-5; no firm D call. Germline V gene data show CDR1 as SNHLY and CDR2 as FYNNEI. CDR3 size: 16 residues. The V gene lost 0 bases and the J gene lost 3 bases, with 14 bases spanning the gap. CDR3 region: CASSEALSPGEETQYF. CDR3 bases: TGTGCCAGCAGTGAAGCGCTTTCTCCTGGAGAAGAGACCCAGTACTTC.

The J gene is TRBJ2-3, the V gene TRBV5-1; unclear D gene. V lost 2 bases, J lost 1 base, and 8 bases lay in between. The length of the CDR3 is 14 residues. Per the germline V gene, CDR1 is SGHRS and CDR2 is YFSETQ. The CDR3 sequence: CASSLGSGTDTQYF. CDR3 in DNA: TGCGCCAGCAGCTTAGGTAGTGGCACAGATACGCAGTATTTT.

V and J are TRBV5-8 and TRBJ1-1; D call uncertain. Germline values: CDR1 SGHTS, CDR2 YDEGEE. V was clipped by 5 bases and J by 1 base, with 9 bases between them. The CDR3 is made up of 13 amino acids. CDR3 coding DNA: TGTGCCAGCAGATATTCCGGGAACACTGAAGCTTTCTTT. Residues: CASRYSGNTEAFF.

The table lists this clone with a count of one. The rearrangement links TRBV5-1 to TRBJ1-6; tentatively, D is TRBD1 (6 bases). CDR1 SGHRS and CDR2 YFSETQ come from the germline V gene. V was cut by 5 bases and J by 8 bases, with 11 bases left in between. This CDR3 has 13 amino acids. CDR3 nucleotide sequence: TGCGCCAGCAGACTAGGGACATATTCACCCCTCCACTTT. It is translated as CASRLGTYSPLHF.

This chain uses TRBV18 with TRBJ2-1; 8 positions match TRBD2. This CDR3 has 15 residues. The V gene end was trimmed by 3 bases and the J gene end by 7 bases; junction bases not matched to a gene: 8. CDR1 and CDR2 (germline): KGHSH, LQKENI. CDR3 bases: TGTGCCAGCTCACCCCCGGGGGGGGGAATAAATGAGCAGTTCTTC. Encoded protein: CASSPPGGGINEQFF.